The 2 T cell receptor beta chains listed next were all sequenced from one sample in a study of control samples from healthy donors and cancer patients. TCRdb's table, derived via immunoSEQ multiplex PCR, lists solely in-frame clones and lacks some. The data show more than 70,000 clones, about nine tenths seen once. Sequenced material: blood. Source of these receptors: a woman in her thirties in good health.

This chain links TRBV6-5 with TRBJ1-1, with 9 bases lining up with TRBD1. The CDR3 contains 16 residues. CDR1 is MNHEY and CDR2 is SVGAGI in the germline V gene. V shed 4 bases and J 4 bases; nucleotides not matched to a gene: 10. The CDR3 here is CASSSIWTGESTEAFF. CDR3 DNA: TGTGCCAGCAGTTCAATTTGGACAGGGGAAAGCACTGAAGCTTTCTTT.

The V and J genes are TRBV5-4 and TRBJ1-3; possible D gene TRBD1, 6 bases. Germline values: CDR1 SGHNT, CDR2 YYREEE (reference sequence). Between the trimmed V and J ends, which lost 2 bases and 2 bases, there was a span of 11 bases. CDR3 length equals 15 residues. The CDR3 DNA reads TGTGCCAGCAGCTTCCCCCAGGGGCCTGGAAACACCATATATTTT. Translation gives CASSFPQGPGNTIYF.